The clone carrying this T cell receptor beta chain was detected ten times or more. Its antigen is unidentified. Unique molecular identifiers were used to barcode this TCRbeta library. From the PCR reads, TCRdb called clonotypes with MiXCR, one entry per CDR3 protein. Here the sample spans 200,000 to 250,000 distinct CDR3 sequences, 11% being singletons. CDR3 size: 16 residues. V lost 0 bases, J lost 4 bases, and 4 bases stayed unmatched. CDR1 SGDLS and CDR2 YYNGEE come from the germline V gene. This specimen comes from a study of T-cell reconstitution after alpha-beta-depleted transplantation in children. The study, taken as a whole, reports: Reportedly, alpha-beta T cells present about two months post-transplant originated from several hundred expanded clones of graft origin. High day-60 TCRbeta diversity in some patients came from surviving recipient T cells and thymic progenitors. From newly produced T cells came most of the T-cell counts and diversity one year after transplant.

This receptor was identified in a child under two years old with acute myeloid leukemia, due to receive a stem cell transplant. Sequenced material: PBMCs, taken before TCRalphabeta/CD19-depleted stem cell transplant. The chain couples TRBV9 to TRBJ2-1; 10 nucleotides agree with TRBD1. CDR3 nucleotides: TGTGCCAGCAGCGTAGAAGGACAGGGGGGGTACAATGAGCAGTTCTTC. Amino acids: CASSVEGQGGYNEQFF.